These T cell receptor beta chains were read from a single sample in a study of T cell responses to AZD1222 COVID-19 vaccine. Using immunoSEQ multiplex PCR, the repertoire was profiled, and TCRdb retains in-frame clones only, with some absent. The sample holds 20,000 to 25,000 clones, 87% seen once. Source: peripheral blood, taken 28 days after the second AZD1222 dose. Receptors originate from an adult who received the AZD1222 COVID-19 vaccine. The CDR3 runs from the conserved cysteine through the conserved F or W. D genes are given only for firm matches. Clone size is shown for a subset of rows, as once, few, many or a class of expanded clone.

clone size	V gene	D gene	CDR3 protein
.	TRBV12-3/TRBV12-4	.	CASTPTGTDGYTF
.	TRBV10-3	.	CAIMETGPHVEAFF
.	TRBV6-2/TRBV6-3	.	CASSYSATEAFF
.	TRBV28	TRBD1	CASSWTGGNTEAFF
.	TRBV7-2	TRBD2	CASSLEPGGQYF
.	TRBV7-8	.	CASSPVHSGANVLTF
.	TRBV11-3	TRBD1	CASTVNRGPSHNEQFF
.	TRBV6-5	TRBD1	CASRRRQGSQPQHF
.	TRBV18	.	CASSPIRVPDTIYF
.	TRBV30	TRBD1	CAWSAGTGGLGYTF
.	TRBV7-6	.	CASSPVNLEGETQYF
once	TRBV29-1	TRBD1	CSVGTGNEQYF
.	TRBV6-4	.	CASTTGRSSYNEQFF
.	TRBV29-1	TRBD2	CSVEASGRAGNEQFF
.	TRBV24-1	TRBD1	CATTRQGDGYTF
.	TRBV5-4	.	CASSPTRGMGYEQYF
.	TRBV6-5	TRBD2	CASSSNSGREGETQYF
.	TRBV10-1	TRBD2	CASSSGSRYEQFF
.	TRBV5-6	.	CASSFYTGKLFF